Sequencing of this T cell receptor (beta chain) was carried out in a study of brain T cells in children with intractable seizures. Repertoires were generated with immunoSEQ multiplex PCR, while TCRdb's copy carries only in-frame clones and drops some. Among 340,000 or so clones listed, about 93% were seen once. The CDR3 has 18 amino acids. Germline loops: CDR1 LGHDT, CDR2 YNNKEL (reference sequence). Trimming removed 0 bases from V and 2 bases from J, with 20 bases in between. The time point is: blood from clinic visit 5 months post-surgery; TSC patient then seizure free. This TCR derives from a boy younger than two with tuberous sclerosis and intractable seizures. Sequenced material: peripheral blood, taken approximately 5 months after surgery. This rearrangement joins TRBV3-1 (or the pseudogene TRBV3-2) to TRBJ2-7; D uncertain. The CDR3 coding sequence is TGTGCCAGCAGCCAAGAAGCCCACAGTGGGGTTGGGCCCTACGAGCAGTACTTC. Encoded protein: CASSQEAHSGVGPYEQYF.